The present TCR beta chain was sequenced within a study of shared T cell receptors in the human thymus. Profiling relied on immunoSEQ multiplex PCR, and the TCRdb table lists in-frame clones only, not all of them. The sample lists more than 550,000 clones, 87% occurring once. The data were also submitted as part of a second study, on human thymus T cells. This second report adds: Among the donors, all were healthy Finnish infants having corrective surgery for congenital heart defects. Corrective heart surgery yielded resections, and these provided the thymus tissue. The authors found apparently biased V and J gene usage in thymic and blood repertoires. Reports from related research described highly overlapping thymic repertoires among unrelated individuals.

This clonotype originated in a boy in the first two years of life with a congenital heart defect. The sample taken for sequencing was thymocytes.

The CDR3 spells CASSIMRGSGSGPQFF. The CDR3 DNA reads TGTGCCAGTAGTATAATGCGGGGGTCGGGGAGCGGGCCCCAGTTCTTC. The chain combines TRBV19 with TRBJ2-1, with 7 bases aligning to TRBD2. The CDR3 consists of 16 residues. Trimming at V came to 2 bases and at J to 13 bases, leaving 17 bases not matched to a gene. CDR1 is LNHDA, CDR2 SQIVND, per germline (reference sequence).